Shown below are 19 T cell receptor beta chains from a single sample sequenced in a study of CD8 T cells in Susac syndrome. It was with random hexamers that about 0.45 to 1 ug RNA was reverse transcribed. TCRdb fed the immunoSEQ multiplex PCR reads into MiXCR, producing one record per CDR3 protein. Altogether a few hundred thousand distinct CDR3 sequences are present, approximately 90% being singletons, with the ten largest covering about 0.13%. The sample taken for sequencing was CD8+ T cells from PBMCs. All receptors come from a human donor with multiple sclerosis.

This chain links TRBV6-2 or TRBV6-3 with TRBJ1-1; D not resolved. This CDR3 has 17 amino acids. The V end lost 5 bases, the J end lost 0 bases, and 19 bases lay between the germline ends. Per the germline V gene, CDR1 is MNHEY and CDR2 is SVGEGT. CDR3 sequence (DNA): TGTGCCAGCAGTATCCCACCCGTACGGGCGATGAACACTGAAGCTTTCTTT. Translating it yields CASSIPPVRAMNTEAFF.

Written as DNA, the CDR3 is TGCAGCGTTCAAGGCGCGAACACTGAAGCTTTCTTT. Its protein product is CSVQGANTEAFF. The chain combines TRBV29-1 with TRBJ1-1, with D uncertain. CDR1 and CDR2 from the germline V gene are SQVTM and ANQGSEA. V was trimmed by 5 bases and J by 1 base, leaving 8 bases between them. This CDR3 spans 12 amino acids.

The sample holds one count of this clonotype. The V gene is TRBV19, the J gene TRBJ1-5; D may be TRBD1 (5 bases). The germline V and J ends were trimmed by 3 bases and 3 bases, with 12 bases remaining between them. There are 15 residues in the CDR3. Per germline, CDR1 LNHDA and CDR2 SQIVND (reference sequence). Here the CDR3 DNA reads TGTGCCAGTAGTATTAGGGGAGCGTCCAATCAGCCCCAGCATTTT. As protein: CASSIRGASNQPQHF.

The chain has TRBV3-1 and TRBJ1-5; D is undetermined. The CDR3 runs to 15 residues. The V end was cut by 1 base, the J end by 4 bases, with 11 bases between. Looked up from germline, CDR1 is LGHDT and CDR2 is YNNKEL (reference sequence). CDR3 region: CASSQGLLPNQPQHF. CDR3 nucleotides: TGTGCCAGCAGCCAAGGACTTTTGCCGAATCAGCCCCAGCATTTT. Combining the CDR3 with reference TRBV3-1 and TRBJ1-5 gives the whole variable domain DTAVSQTPKYLVTQMGNDKSIKCEQNLGHDTMYWYKQDSKKFLKIMFSYNNKELIINETVPNRFSPKSPDKAHLNLHINSLELGDSAVYFCASSQGLLPNQPQHFGDGTRLSIL.

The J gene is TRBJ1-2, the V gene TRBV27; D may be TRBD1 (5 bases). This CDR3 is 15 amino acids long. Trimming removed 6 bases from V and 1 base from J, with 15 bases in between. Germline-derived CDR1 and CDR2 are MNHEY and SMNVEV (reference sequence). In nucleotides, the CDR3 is TGTGCCAGCAGCTACGCCGGGACTTTTAACTATGGCTACACCTTC. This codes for CASSYAGTFNYGYTF.

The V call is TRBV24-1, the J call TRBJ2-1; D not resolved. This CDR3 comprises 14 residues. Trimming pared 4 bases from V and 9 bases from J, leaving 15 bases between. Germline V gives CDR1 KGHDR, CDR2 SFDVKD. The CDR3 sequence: CATSDPSPVVEQFF. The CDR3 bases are TGTGCCACCAGTGACCCCTCCCCGGTGGTTGAGCAGTTCTTC.

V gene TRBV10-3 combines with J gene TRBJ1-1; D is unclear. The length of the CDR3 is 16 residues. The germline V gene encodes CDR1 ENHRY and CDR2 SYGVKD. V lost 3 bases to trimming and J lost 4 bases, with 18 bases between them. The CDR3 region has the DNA TGTGCCATCAGTGACCCCCCGAGCGGCGGAGTCACTGAAGCTTTCTTT. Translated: CAISDPPSGGVTEAFF.

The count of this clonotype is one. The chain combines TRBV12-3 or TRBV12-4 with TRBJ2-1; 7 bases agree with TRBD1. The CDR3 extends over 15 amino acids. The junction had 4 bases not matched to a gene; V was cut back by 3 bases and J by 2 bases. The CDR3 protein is CASSLGTVTYNEQFF. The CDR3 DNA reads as TGTGCCAGCAGTTTGGGGACAGTTACCTACAATGAGCAGTTCTTC.

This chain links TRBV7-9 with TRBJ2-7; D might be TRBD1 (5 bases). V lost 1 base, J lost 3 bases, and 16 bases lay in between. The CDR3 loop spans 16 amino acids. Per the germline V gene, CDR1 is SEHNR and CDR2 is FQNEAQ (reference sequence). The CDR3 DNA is TGTGCCAGCAGCTTAGACCAGGGATCCCTTGTCTACGAGCAGTACTTC. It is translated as CASSLDQGSLVYEQYF. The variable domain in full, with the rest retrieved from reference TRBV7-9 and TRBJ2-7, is DTGVSQNPRHKITKRGQNVTFRCDPISEHNRLYWYRQTLGQGPEFLTYFQNEAQLEKSRLLSDRFSAERPKGSFSTLEIQRTEQGDSAMYLCASSLDQGSLVYEQYFGPGTRLTVT.

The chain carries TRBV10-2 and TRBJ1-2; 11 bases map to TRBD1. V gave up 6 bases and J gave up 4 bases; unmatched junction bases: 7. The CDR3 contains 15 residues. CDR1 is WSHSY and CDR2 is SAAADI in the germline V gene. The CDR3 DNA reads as TGCGCCAGCAGCGTGGGACAGGGGGAGTTCTATGGCTACACCTTC. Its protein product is CASSVGQGEFYGYTF.

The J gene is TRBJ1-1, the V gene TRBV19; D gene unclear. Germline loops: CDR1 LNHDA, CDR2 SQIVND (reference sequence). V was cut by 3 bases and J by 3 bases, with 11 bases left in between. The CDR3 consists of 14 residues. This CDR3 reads CASSISMGYTEAFF. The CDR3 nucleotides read TGTGCCAGTAGTATCTCTATGGGTTACACTGAAGCTTTCTTT.

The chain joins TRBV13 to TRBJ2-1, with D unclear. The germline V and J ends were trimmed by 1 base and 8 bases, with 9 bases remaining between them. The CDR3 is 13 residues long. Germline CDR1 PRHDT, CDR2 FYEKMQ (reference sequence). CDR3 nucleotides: TGTGCCAGCAGCTTAGACAGTGCGGATGAGCAGTTCTTC. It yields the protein CASSLDSADEQFF.

CDR3 amino acids: CASTVEWLAGDEQYF. In nucleotides, the CDR3 is TGTGCCAGCACCGTGGAGTGGTTAGCGGGGGACGAGCAGTACTTC. V gene TRBV6-2 or TRBV6-3 combines with J gene TRBJ2-7, with 9 bases identical to TRBD2. CDR1 MNHEY and CDR2 SVGEGT come from the germline V gene. V lost 7 bases, J lost 5 bases, and 12 bases stayed unmatched. The CDR3 contains 15 residues.

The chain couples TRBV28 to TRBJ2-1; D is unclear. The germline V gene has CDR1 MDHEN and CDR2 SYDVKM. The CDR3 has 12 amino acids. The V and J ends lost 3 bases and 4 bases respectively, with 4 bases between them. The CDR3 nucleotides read TGTGCCAGCAGTTTTACTTACAATGAGCAGTTCTTC. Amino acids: CASSFTYNEQFF.

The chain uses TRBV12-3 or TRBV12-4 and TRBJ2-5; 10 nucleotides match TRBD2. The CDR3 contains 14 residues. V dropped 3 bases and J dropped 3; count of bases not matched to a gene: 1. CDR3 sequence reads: CASSFTSGKETQYF. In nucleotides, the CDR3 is TGTGCCAGCAGTTTTACTAGCGGGAAAGAGACCCAGTACTTC.

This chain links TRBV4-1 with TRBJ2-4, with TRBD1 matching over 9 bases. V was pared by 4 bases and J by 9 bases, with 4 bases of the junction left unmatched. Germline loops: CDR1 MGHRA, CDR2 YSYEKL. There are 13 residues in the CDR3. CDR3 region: CASSLDRGGIQYF. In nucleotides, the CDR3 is TGCGCCAGCAGCCTCGACAGGGGGGGCATTCAGTACTTC.

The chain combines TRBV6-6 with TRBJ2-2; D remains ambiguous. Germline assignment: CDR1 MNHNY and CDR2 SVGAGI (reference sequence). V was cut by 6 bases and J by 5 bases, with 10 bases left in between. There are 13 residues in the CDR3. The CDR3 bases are TGTGCCAGCAGAACTTTAGGGACCGGGGAGCTGTTTTTT. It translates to CASRTLGTGELFF.

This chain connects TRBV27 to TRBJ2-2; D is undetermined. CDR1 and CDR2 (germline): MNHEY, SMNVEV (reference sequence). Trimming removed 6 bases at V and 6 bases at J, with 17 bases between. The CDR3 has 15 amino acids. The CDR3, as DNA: TGTGCCAGCAGCCTTTACCCCCCTGGCGCCGGGGAGCTGTTTTTT. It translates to CASSLYPPGAGELFF.

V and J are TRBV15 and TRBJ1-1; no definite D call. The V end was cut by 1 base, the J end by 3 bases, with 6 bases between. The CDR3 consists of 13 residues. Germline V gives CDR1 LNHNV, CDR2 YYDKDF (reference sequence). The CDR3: CATSRGAHTEAFF. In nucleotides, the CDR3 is TGTGCCACCAGCAGAGGGGCACACACTGAAGCTTTCTTT. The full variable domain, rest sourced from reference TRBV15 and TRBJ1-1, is DAMVIQNPRYQVTQFGKPVTLSCSQTLNHNVMYWYQQKSSQAPKLLFHYYDKDFNNEADTPDNFQSRRPNTSFCFLDIRSPGLGDTAMYLCATSRGAHTEAFFGQGTRLTVV.